Reported below is one TCR beta chain. Sequencing was performed with immunoSEQ multiplex PCR; in TCRdb, only in-frame clones are kept and a portion is missing. The sample lists around 120,000 clones, around nine tenths seen once, with 6.5% to 9% in the top ten. These data belong to a study of blood T cell repertoires in COVID-19. Turning to the study itself: Italy, Spain and the United States were the sources of the convalescent and acute COVID-19 samples.

V shed 4 bases and J shed 0 bases, with 8 bases lying between them. CDR1 SGDLS and CDR2 YYNGEE come from the germline V gene. CDR3 length: 15 amino acids. This receptor was identified in a man aged 50 or older with acute or convalescent COVID-19. Sample: peripheral blood. The chain recombines TRBV9 with TRBJ1-6; the D gene is possibly TRBD1 (5 bases). In DNA, the CDR3 is TGTGCCAGCAGCACGGACAACTCCTATAATTCACCCCTCCACTTT. It encodes CASSTDNSYNSPLHF.